The 22 T cell receptor beta chains listed next were all sequenced from one sample in a study of blood T cell repertoires in COVID-19. Repertoires were generated with immunoSEQ multiplex PCR, while TCRdb's copy carries only in-frame clones and drops some. This sample has about 220,000 clones, with approximately 84% found just once. Sequencing used peripheral blood. Receptors originate from a woman aged 55-70 years with acute or convalescent COVID-19.

This chain links TRBV7-6 with TRBJ1-5, with 7 bases fitting TRBD1. V was clipped by 3 bases and J by 5 bases; unmatched bases: 4. The CDR3 spans 14 residues. Germline V gives CDR1 SGHVS, CDR2 FNYEAQ. The CDR3 loop is CASSLDRYDQPQHF. In nucleotides, the CDR3 is TGTGCCAGCAGCTTGGACAGGTACGATCAGCCCCAGCATTTT.

V is TRBV30 and J is TRBJ1-1; unclear D gene. This CDR3 contains 12 residues. Trimming left V 2 bases short and J 1 base short, with 5 bases between. Germline V gives CDR1 GTSNPN, CDR2 SVGIG (reference sequence). The CDR3 DNA reads TGTGCCTGGAGTCCCTGGAACACTGAAGCTTTCTTT. This sequence encodes CAWSPWNTEAFF. Complete variable domain (other parts from reference TRBV30 and TRBJ1-1): SQTIHQWPATLVQPVGSPLSLECTVEGTSNPNLYWYRQAAGRGLQLLFYSVGIGQISSEVPQNLSASRPQDRQFILSSKKLLLSDSGFYLCAWSPWNTEAFFGQGTRLTVV.

V and J are TRBV5-6 and TRBJ1-1, with D maybe TRBD1 (5 bases). The CDR3 is 12 residues long. Trimming took 5 bases from V and 4 from J, leaving 9 bases between them. Germline-derived CDR1 and CDR2 are SGHDT and YYEEEE. CDR3 DNA: TGTGCCAGCAGTCGGGGGTTCACTGAAGCTTTCTTT. Its protein product is CASSRGFTEAFF.

The chain uses TRBV10-3 and TRBJ2-1, with D possibly being TRBD2 (7 bases). The CDR3 loop spans 16 amino acids. V lost 4 bases, J lost 5 bases, and 18 bases lay in between. The germline CDR1 and CDR2 sequences are ENHRY and SYGVKD. CDR3: CAISGAEGGLDNEQFF. The CDR3 bases are TGTGCCATCAGTGGTGCCGAGGGGGGGCTCGACAATGAGCAGTTCTTC.

V is TRBV2 and J is TRBJ2-5; a possible D gene is TRBD1 (5 bases). The CDR3 extends over 13 amino acids. Germline lookup yields CDR1 SNHLY and CDR2 FYNNEI. V shed 10 bases and J shed 1 base, with 13 bases lying between them. The chain's CDR3 is CATKRGFQETQYF. The DNA for the CDR3 is TGTGCCACCAAAAGGGGATTCCAAGAGACCCAGTACTTC.

The rearrangement uses TRBV7-3 and TRBJ2-3; no reliable D call. This CDR3 has 14 residues. V shed 2 bases and J shed 5 bases, with 11 bases lying between them. Germline CDR1 and CDR2: SGHTA and FQGTGA. CDR3 DNA sequence: TGTGCCAGCAGCTTATCCCGGGTGGGAGATACGCAGTATTTT. It encodes CASSLSRVGDTQYF.

This clone was picked up one time. The V call is TRBV7-8, the J call TRBJ1-2; perhaps TRBD1 as D (6 bases). The CDR3 covers 16 residues. Trimming took 3 bases from V and 0 from J, leaving 14 bases between them. Germline loops: CDR1 SGHVS, CDR2 FQNEAQ. DNA for the CDR3: TGTGCCAGCAGCTTGGTAACAGGGCCAACTAACTATGGCTACACCTTC. This translates into CASSLVTGPTNYGYTF.

The V and J genes are TRBV6-5 and TRBJ2-7, with D perhaps matching TRBD2 (6 bases). CDR1 MNHEY and CDR2 SVGAGI come from the germline V gene. The CDR3 consists of 12 residues. Trimming took 8 bases from V and 6 from J, leaving 14 bases between them. CDR3 bases: TGTGCCAGCTCCGACGGGGGTGGCGAGCAGTACTTC. Translated, it gives CASSDGGGEQYF.

This clone was seen only once. This chain connects TRBV7-9 to TRBJ2-7; 9 positions agree with TRBD1. The V and J ends lost 5 bases and 2 bases, in that order; junction bases with no gene match: 1. This CDR3 is built from 13 residues. Germline V gene lookup returns CDR1 SEHNR and CDR2 FQNEAQ (reference sequence). The CDR3 region has the DNA TGTGCCAGCAGCGGACAGGGGCCCTACGAGCAGTACTTC. Translating it yields CASSGQGPYEQYF. Based on the CDR3 plus reference TRBV7-9 and TRBJ2-7, the full variable domain is DTGVSQNPRHKITKRGQNVTFRCDPISEHNRLYWYRQTLGQGPEFLTYFQNEAQLEKSRLLSDRFSAERPKGSFSTLEIQRTEQGDSAMYLCASSGQGPYEQYFGPGTRLTVT.

Only a few counts were recorded for this clone. J is TRBJ1-2 and V is TRBV14; D gene uncertain. From germline, CDR1 is SGHDN and CDR2 FVKESK. V lost 0 bases and J lost 1, with 6 bases in between. The CDR3 has 14 amino acids. The CDR3 nucleotides are TGTGCCAGCAGCCAAGATCGTCTTAACTATGGCTACACCTTC. As protein: CASSQDRLNYGYTF.

The chain has TRBV5-4 and TRBJ2-2, with 9 bases fitting TRBD1. The germline V gene encodes CDR1 SGHNT and CDR2 YYREEE (reference sequence). Germline trimming cut 0 bases from V and 7 bases from J; bases unmatched to any gene: 10. The CDR3 totals 17 residues. CDR3 loop: CASSLGPGQGLHGELFF. CDR3 coding DNA: TGTGCCAGCAGCTTGGGGCCCGGACAGGGGTTACACGGGGAGCTGTTTTTT.

The chain links TRBV7-2 to TRBJ2-5; D may be TRBD1 (6 bases). Trimming took 5 bases from V and 4 from J, leaving 17 bases between them. CDR3 length: 15 residues. Germline V lookup: CDR1 SGHTA, CDR2 FQGNSA. CDR3 region: CASSSRWGQTETQYF. CDR3 DNA: TGTGCCAGCAGCAGCCGTTGGGGGCAGACAGAGACCCAGTACTTC.

The chain joins TRBV5-4 to TRBJ2-5, with D possibly TRBD2 on 6 matching bases. Trimming left V 4 bases short and J 5 bases short, with 12 bases between. Germline CDR1 is SGHNT and CDR2 is YYREEE (reference sequence). The CDR3 spans 13 residues. CDR3 region: CASSPTGEETQYF. The CDR3 DNA reads as TGTGCCAGCAGCCCTACGGGGGAGGAGACCCAGTACTTC.

The sample holds a few counts of this clone. J is TRBJ1-5 and V is TRBV27; the match to TRBD1 covers 12 bases. After removal of 10 bases from V and 5 bases from J, the junction contained 9 bases not matched to a gene. This CDR3 has 15 amino acids. CDR1 and CDR2 (germline): MNHEY, SMNVEV (reference sequence). The CDR3 loop is CATWDRGRTDQPQHF. The CDR3 DNA sequence: TGTGCCACCTGGGACAGGGGGCGTACTGATCAGCCCCAGCATTTT.

The CDR3 sequence: CSVEVGSRGEQFF. CDR3 DNA sequence: TGCAGCGTTGAGGTCGGCAGTCGGGGTGAGCAGTTCTTC. V gene TRBV29-1 combines with J gene TRBJ2-1; perhaps TRBD2 as D (5 bases). The CDR3 has 13 amino acids. Germline V gene sequence: CDR1 SQVTM, CDR2 ANQGSEA. V dropped 3 bases and J dropped 9 bases, with 15 bases sitting between them.

This sequence joins TRBV29-1 and TRBJ1-5; 7 bases map to TRBD1. Trimming took 5 bases from V and 5 from J; bases not matched to a gene: 12. The V gene's germline CDR1 is SQVTM and CDR2 ANQGSEA. The CDR3 is made up of 15 amino acids. CDR3 DNA sequence: TGCAGCGTTTGTTTTGTTGGGGACAGTGATCAGCCCCAGCATTTT. Translating it yields CSVCFVGDSDQPQHF.

In DNA form, the CDR3 reads TGCGCCAGCAGCTTGACAGGGTCTGAGGGCACTGAAGCTTTCTTT. Translation: CASSLTGSEGTEAFF. The chain couples TRBV5-1 to TRBJ1-1; possibly TRBD1 for D (6 bases). The CDR3 runs to 15 residues. Germline CDR1 reads SGHRS; CDR2 reads YFSETQ. V was trimmed by 1 base and J by 4 bases, leaving 14 bases between them.

The genes are TRBV19 and TRBJ1-6, with D maybe TRBD1 (6 bases). This CDR3 comprises 13 residues. Per the germline V gene, CDR1 is LNHDA and CDR2 is SQIVND (reference sequence). Trimming left V 4 bases short and J 8 bases short, with 9 bases between. CDR3 sequence reads: CASSTGQHSPLHF. DNA for the CDR3: TGTGCCAGTAGTACCGGACAGCATTCACCCCTCCACTTT.

The chain has TRBV5-6 and TRBJ1-6; tentative D call: TRBD1 (5 bases). Germline V gene sequence: CDR1 SGHDT, CDR2 YYEEEE. Trimming pared 4 bases from V and 7 bases from J, leaving 15 bases between. CDR3 length equals 15 residues. CDR3 protein: CASSNVRGSNSPLHF. CDR3 sequence (DNA): TGTGCCAGCAGCAACGTGCGGGGGTCGAATTCACCCCTCCACTTT.

This chain links TRBV9 with TRBJ2-1; TRBD1 aligns across 10 bases. This CDR3 contains 18 residues. Per the germline V gene, CDR1 is SGDLS and CDR2 is YYNGEE. Trimming took 4 bases from V and 7 from J; bases not matched to a gene: 17. CDR3 sequence (DNA): TGTGCCAGCAGCAAAACCAGCCGGACAGGGGGAGGTGGGAATGAGCAGTTCTTC. Its translation: CASSKTSRTGGGGNEQFF. Full variable domain (rest looked up from reference TRBV9 and TRBJ2-1): DSGVTQTPKHLITATGQRVTLRCSPRSGDLSVYWYQQSLDQGLQFLIQYYNGEERAKGNILERFSAQQFPDLHSELNLSSLELGDSALYFCASSKTSRTGGGGNEQFFGPGTRLTVL.

The chain is built from TRBV6-5 and TRBJ1-5; D gene unclear. Trimming removed 4 bases at V and 4 bases at J, with 14 bases between. Germline CDR1 MNHEY, CDR2 SVGAGI. The CDR3 length is 15 residues. DNA for the CDR3: TGTGCCAGCAGTTTTCCCGGGGAGAGGAATCAGCCCCAGCATTTT. It specifies CASSFPGERNQPQHF.

This clone has only one observation. This chain links TRBV30 with TRBJ2-7; TRBD1 aligns across 8 bases. The ends lost 4 bases at V and 2 bases at J; junction bases unmatched: 7. Germline assignment: CDR1 GTSNPN and CDR2 SVGIG (reference sequence). The CDR3 is made up of 14 amino acids. In DNA, the CDR3 is TGTGCCTGGACCCTCGGACAGGGAACCTACGAGCAGTACTTC. This encodes CAWTLGQGTYEQYF.